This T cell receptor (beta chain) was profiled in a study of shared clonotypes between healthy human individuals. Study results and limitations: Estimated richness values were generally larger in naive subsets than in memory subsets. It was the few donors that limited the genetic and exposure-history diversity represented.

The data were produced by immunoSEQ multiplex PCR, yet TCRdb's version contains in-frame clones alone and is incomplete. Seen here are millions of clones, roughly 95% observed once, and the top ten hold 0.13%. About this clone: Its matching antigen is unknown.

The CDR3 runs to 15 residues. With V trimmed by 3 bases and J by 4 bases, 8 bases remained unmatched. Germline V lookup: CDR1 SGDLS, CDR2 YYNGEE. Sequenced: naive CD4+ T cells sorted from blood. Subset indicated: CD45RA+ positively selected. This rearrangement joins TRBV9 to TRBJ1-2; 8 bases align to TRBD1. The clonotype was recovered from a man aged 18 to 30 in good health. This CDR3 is CASSARQGKSYGYTF. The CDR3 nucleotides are TGTGCCAGCAGCGCAAGACAGGGGAAGTCCTATGGCTACACCTTC.